This TCR beta chain was retrieved from a study of blood T cell repertoires in COVID-19 (TCRdb year 2020). With regard to the full study: The collaborator samples originated in the United States, Italy and Spain and spanned the acute and convalescent phases of COVID-19. The material from the prospective study consisted of cDNA or gDNA derived from T cells, B-cell-depleted T cells, or PBMCs. Deeply sampled blood TCRbeta repertoires from subjects exposed to, actively infected with, or recovered from COVID-19 were included in the dataset. The repertoires were made available in a free public database intended to serve as a resource for research on the immune response to SARS-CoV-2. The samples were drawn from the first 160 participants of the ongoing ImmuneRACE study and from some 1,300 subjects provided by 6 global collaborators. The sample metadata nearly always contained a de-identified subject ID, COVID-19 status, age in years and sex. HLA class I and class II types, where available, came from metadata supplied by the sample provider rather than from assay-based typing. What the research found in general, with its limitations: Clinical and demographic metadata were provided uncurated, with the amount varying by source and participant.

One collaborating source in Seattle enrolled patients while the patients were actively infected and followed the patients over time throughout the course of disease. The collaborating institutions used their own protocols to collect whole blood in K2EDTA tubes. Collaborator samples were shipped for TCRbeta analysis as frozen whole blood, isolated PBMCs, or DNA extracted from either sample type. Concerning this clone: Its antigen remains unidentified. It has no much larger one-base neighbor in the sample; base qualities were not kept.

TCRbeta CDR3 regions were amplified from genomic DNA by means of the immunoSEQ Assay, a bias-controlled multiplex PCR. Under the source paper's analysis protocol: The number of nucleated cells in each sample was estimated from the amplification of reference gene primers within the assay. Sequence reads were collapsed and filtered to measure the absolute abundance of every unique TCRbeta CDR3 rearrangement. For each sample, productive Simpson clonality was calculated as the square root of Simpson's diversity index over productive rearrangements. TCRdb took this table from immuneACCESS and kept in-frame rearrangements with V and J called. Such tables lack part of the clones; where checked against another copy, unresolved V genes explain under half of the gap, and the rest is unexplained. V, J and clone size reflect that table, while D and trimming were determined from the DNA. This sample lists more than 150,000 clones; around 94% were detected once. About 0.76% of the sample goes to the ten largest clones.

The receptor was isolated from a man aged 25 to 40 with COVID-19, enrolled during active disease. The sample consisted of peripheral blood.

The sequence in DNA is TGCAGCGTTCAAATCGTCCCGACAGACCATCAGCCCCAGCATTTT. Translation gives CSVQIVPTDHQPQHF. In this chain, TRBV29-1 is recombined with TRBJ1-5; tentative D gene TRBD1, with 5 bases matching. The CDR1 and CDR2 encoded by the germline V gene are SQVTM and ANQGSEA. Spanning cysteine to phenylalanine, the CDR3 consists of 15 amino acids. CDR3 DNA only is kept here, 45 bases in frame from base 1. V loses 5 bases of germline sequence and J loses 5 bases, and the interval between the two ends is 19 bases.